This T cell receptor (beta chain) comes out of a study of beta chain features in type 1 diabetes. Notes on the study in general: Type 1 diabetes patients showed a moderate but significant shortening of TCRB CDR3s in all four CD4+ subsets. Still unanswered here is whether HLA type influences TCRB rearrangement.

This clone has just a few counts. Its antigen is as yet unknown. Expressed TCRB transcripts were sequenced because the entire RNA isolate underwent reverse transcription. The assay was immunoSEQ multiplex PCR, and TCRdb's table has in-frame clones only and misses some. Seen here are a few hundred thousand clones, over 9.5% observed once, and the top ten hold about 0.01%. Germline CDR1 SEHNR, CDR2 FQNEAQ (reference sequence). The V end lost 2 bases, the J end lost 8 bases, and 10 bases lay between the germline ends. The CDR3 consists of 13 residues. Material for sequencing was naive CD4+ T cells from blood. The chain recombines TRBV7-9 with TRBJ2-1; D unclear. The sequence derives from a woman aged 18-29 years with type 1 diabetes. CDR3 protein: CASSLLGSYEQFF. In DNA form, the CDR3 reads TGTGCCAGCAGCTTACTTGGTAGCTATGAGCAGTTCTTC.